This TCR beta chain was identified during a study of Ad26.COV2.S vaccination and SARS-CoV-2 variants. About the study: Sample donor was a member of the COV1001 Ad26.COV2.S trial arm. Donor got 5x10^10 or 1x10^11 viral particles of Ad26.COV2.S.

Treatment: about 20 received Ad26.COV2.S at low or high dose, single or two shots; roughly five received placebo; per-sample allocation not given. All samples were drawn on day 63, counting from the first vaccine or placebo injection. A Boston donor was an adult aged 18-55 years. An Ad26 vector carrying the Wuhan-strain SARS-CoV-2 spike served as the vaccine. Measured with immunoSEQ multiplex PCR; TCRdb has only the in-frame clones, and not every one. The table has 400,000 to 450,000 clones, about 92% seen once; the top ten hold around 1.7%. The CDR3 covers 14 residues. V was pared by 3 bases and J by 1 base, with 9 bases between. Germline-derived CDR1 and CDR2 are MNHEY and SMNVEV (reference sequence).

The V and J genes are TRBV27 and TRBJ1-1; D gene unclear. This clonotype was sampled from a person aged 18-65 years who received the Ad26.COV2.S COVID-19 vaccine or a placebo. The source material was peripheral blood, sampled in a trial of Ad26.COV2.S vaccine versus placebo. The CDR3 reads CASSFWDRNTEAFF. CDR3 in DNA: TGTGCCAGCAGTTTCTGGGATAGGAACACTGAAGCTTTCTTT.